The 27 T cell receptor beta chains presented below share a single source sample, sequenced in a study of cytomegalovirus exposure and HLA in healthy donors. It was with 60 Vbeta and 13 Jbeta primers that the PCR ran. Some clones are missing from TCRdb's copy, which holds only in-frame ones; the method was immunoSEQ multiplex PCR. The data contain approximately 150,000 clones, about 80% of them singletons. Material for sequencing was PBMCs. These TCRs come from a man aged 18 to 29 in good health and CMV-seronegative.

This chain joins TRBV18 and TRBJ2-7; TRBD1 might be the D (6 bases). This CDR3 spans 14 amino acids. Germline values: CDR1 KGHSH, CDR2 LQKENI. The V end lost 3 bases, the J end lost 2 bases, and 11 bases lay between the germline ends. The CDR3, as DNA: TGTGCCAGCTCACCTCTAGGGACACCCTACGAGCAGTACTTC. Protein product: CASSPLGTPYEQYF.

This chain uses TRBV4-1 with TRBJ2-2; the D is unclear. This CDR3 comprises 14 residues. Trimming removed 1 base at V and 2 bases at J, with 5 bases between. From germline, CDR1 is MGHRA and CDR2 YSYEKL. As DNA, the CDR3 is TGCGCCAGCAGCCAAGTTATTAACACCGGGGAGCTGTTTTTT. This sequence encodes CASSQVINTGELFF.

The genes are TRBV5-1 and TRBJ2-7, with unresolved D. This CDR3 is built from 12 residues. The germline V and J ends were trimmed by 4 bases and 3 bases, with 8 bases remaining between them. Per the germline V gene, CDR1 is SGHRS and CDR2 is YFSETQ. CDR3 loop: CASSRGGYEQYF. Written as DNA, the CDR3 is TGCGCCAGCAGCCGAGGTGGCTACGAGCAGTACTTC.

The chain carries TRBV12-5 and TRBJ2-7, with 8 bases lining up with TRBD1. Unmatched junction bases numbered 5, after V lost 4 bases and J lost 6 bases. This CDR3 has 13 residues. Germline-derived CDR1 and CDR2 are LGHNT and FRNRAP. This chain's CDR3 is CASGSRTGGEQYF. The CDR3 nucleotides are TGTGCTAGTGGTTCCAGAACAGGGGGCGAGCAGTACTTC. The whole variable domain, filled in from reference TRBV12-5 and TRBJ2-7, reads DARVTQTPRHKVTEMGQEVTMRCQPILGHNTVFWYRQTMMQGLELLAYFRNRAPLDDSGMPKDRFSAEMPDATLATLKIQPSEPRDSAVYFCASGSRTGGEQYFGPGTRLTVT.

Written as DNA, the CDR3 is TGTGCCAGCAGCTTGGGAGGACAGGGGAATGAAAAACTGTTTTTT. Protein product: CASSLGGQGNEKLFF. The chain links TRBV5-4 to TRBJ1-4, with 9 bases matching TRBD1. CDR1 SGHNT and CDR2 YYREEE come from the germline V gene (reference sequence). There are 15 residues in the CDR3. Unmatched junction bases numbered 2, after V lost 0 bases and J lost 5 bases.

The genes are TRBV5-5 and TRBJ2-7, with TRBD2 identical over 9 bases. V gave up 0 bases and J gave up 1 base; unmatched junction bases: 2. The V gene's germline CDR1 is SGHKS and CDR2 YYEKEE (reference sequence). The CDR3 runs 15 residues. CDR3 protein: CASSLDSGRSYEQYF. Written as DNA, the CDR3 is TGTGCCAGCAGCTTGGACAGCGGGAGGTCCTACGAGCAGTACTTC.

In DNA form, the CDR3 reads TGTGCCAGCAGCTCCGGGCGGGGTCAGCCCCAGCATTTT. The encoded protein is CASSSGRGQPQHF. This chain joins TRBV5-4 and TRBJ1-5, with D uncertain. The length of the CDR3 is 13 residues. Trimming stripped 3 bases from V and 6 bases from J, with 10 bases between. Germline CDR1 is SGHNT and CDR2 is YYREEE (reference sequence). Full variable domain (missing parts from reference TRBV5-4 and TRBJ1-5): ETGVTQSPTHLIKTRGQQVTLRCSSQSGHNTVSWYQQALGQGPQFIFQYYREEENGRGNFPPRFSGLQFPNYSSELNVNALELDDSALYLCASSSGRGQPQHFGDGTRLSIL.

The chain's CDR3 is CASSSQGGRNEQFF. The DNA for the CDR3 is TGTGCCAGCAGTTCACAGGGGGGCCGTAATGAGCAGTTCTTC. The chain employs TRBV2 and TRBJ2-1; 8 bases fit TRBD1. J lost 7 bases, V lost 5 bases, and 7 bases had no gene match. Germline values: CDR1 SNHLY, CDR2 FYNNEI. This CDR3 comprises 14 residues.

This chain uses TRBV28 with TRBJ2-1; 7 nucleotides agree with TRBD2. V shed 5 bases and J 0 bases; nucleotides not matched to a gene: 7. Germline CDR1 MDHEN, CDR2 SYDVKM. This CDR3 spans 16 amino acids. The CDR3 DNA reads TGTGCCAGCAGTCCGGGAGGATCGGGCTCCTACAATGAGCAGTTCTTC. Residues: CASSPGGSGSYNEQFF. Combining the CDR3 with reference TRBV28 and TRBJ2-1 gives the whole variable domain DVKVTQSSRYLVKRTGEKVFLECVQDMDHENMFWYRQDPGLGLRLIYFSYDVKMKEKGDIPEGYSVSREKKERFSLILESASTNQTSMYLCASSPGGSGSYNEQFFGPGTRLTVL.

The V gene is TRBV4-1, the J gene TRBJ2-7, with D possibly being TRBD2 (5 bases). The V and J ends lost 2 bases and 3 bases respectively, with 14 bases between them. The CDR3 sequence is 15 residues long. CDR1 and CDR2 from the germline V gene are MGHRA and YSYEKL. CDR3: CASSQIREKGYEQYF. The CDR3 nucleotides read TGCGCCAGCAGCCAAATCCGGGAAAAGGGCTACGAGCAGTACTTC.

The J gene is TRBJ1-5, the V gene TRBV5-8; a possible D gene is TRBD1 (6 bases). Germline CDR1 reads SGHTS; CDR2 reads YDEGEE. CDR3 size: 14 residues. The V gene lost 2 bases and the J gene lost 5 bases, with 11 bases spanning the gap. CDR3 sequence: CASSFGKGDQPQHF. The CDR3 DNA follows: TGTGCCAGCAGCTTCGGGAAGGGGGATCAGCCCCAGCATTTT.

DNA for the CDR3: TGTGCCAGCAGCTTGCAGCGGTACGAGCAGTACTTC. Translating gives CASSLQRYEQYF. The chain has TRBV5-6 and TRBJ2-7, with D possibly being TRBD2 (5 bases). Germline V gene data show CDR1 as SGHDT and CDR2 as YYEEEE. CDR3 length: 12 amino acids. The V and J ends lost 1 base and 4 bases respectively, with 6 bases between them.

The chain employs TRBV11-2 and TRBJ2-3, with D perhaps matching TRBD2 (5 bases). V was cut by 3 bases and J by 2 bases, with 9 bases left in between. Germline CDR1 and CDR2: SGHAT and FQNNGV. CDR3 length: 14 residues. The CDR3 is CASSLKRTTDTQYF. DNA of the CDR3: TGTGCCAGCAGCTTGAAGCGGACCACAGATACGCAGTATTTT. The full variable domain, rest sourced from reference TRBV11-2 and TRBJ2-3, is EAGVAQSPRYKIIEKRQSVAFWCNPISGHATLYWYQQILGQGPKLLIQFQNNGVVDDSQLPKDRFSAERLKGVDSTLKIQPAKLEDSAVYLCASSLKRTTDTQYFGPGTRLTVL.

The V and J genes are TRBV19 and TRBJ1-3; D is unclear. This CDR3 comprises 14 residues. Trimming removed 3 bases at V and 0 bases at J, with 6 bases between. Germline V gene sequence: CDR1 LNHDA, CDR2 SQIVND (reference sequence). CDR3 sequence reads: CASSIRLSGNTIYF. CDR3 DNA sequence: TGTGCCAGTAGTATCCGACTCTCTGGAAACACCATATATTTT.

The chain couples TRBV27 to TRBJ2-5, with TRBD2 matching over 12 bases. The tail of the sequence fits TRBJ2-7 better, so the J call may be wrong. CDR1 is MNHEY and CDR2 is SMNVEV in the germline V gene (reference sequence). The CDR3 length is 17 residues. As DNA, the CDR3 is TGTGCCAGCAGTTTACTAGCGGGGGGGCTACTTGGGTACGAGCAGTACTTC. Translated, it gives CASSLLAGGLLGYEQYF.

This sequence joins TRBV28 and TRBJ2-1, with a tentative D call TRBD2 (5 bases). The V gene lost 6 bases and the J gene lost 12 bases, with 15 bases spanning the gap. The germline gives CDR1 MDHEN, CDR2 SYDVKM. This CDR3 has 12 amino acids. This CDR3 reads CASRKPGLVQFF. The CDR3 DNA reads as TGTGCCAGCAGAAAACCGGGATTGGTGCAGTTCTTC.

The chain couples TRBV9 to TRBJ2-2; 13 nucleotides agree with TRBD2. CDR1 is SGDLS and CDR2 is YYNGEE in the germline V gene. CDR3 length: 16 residues. The V gene end was trimmed by 3 bases and the J gene end by 5 bases; junction bases not matched to a gene: 4. The CDR3 loop is CASSAGLAGATGELFF. For the CDR3, the DNA is TGTGCCAGCAGCGCTGGACTAGCGGGGGCAACCGGGGAGCTGTTTTTT.

This chain joins TRBV19 and TRBJ2-2; TRBD1 aligns across 9 bases. Looked up from germline, CDR1 is LNHDA and CDR2 is SQIVND (reference sequence). The CDR3 length is 14 residues. Unmatched junction bases numbered 6, after V lost 9 bases and J lost 4 bases. The CDR3 loop reads CASQGQGATGELFF. The CDR3 DNA reads as TGTGCCAGCCAGGGACAGGGAGCCACCGGGGAGCTGTTTTTT.

The V gene is TRBV5-6, the J gene TRBJ1-1, with D maybe TRBD1 (5 bases). From germline, CDR1 is SGHDT and CDR2 YYEEEE. V lost 4 bases, J lost 10 bases, and 11 bases lay in between. This CDR3 has 11 residues. The CDR3 region is CASSRGGTAFF. CDR3 DNA sequence: TGTGCCAGCAGCCGCGGGGGGACAGCTTTCTTT.

This sequence joins TRBV19 and TRBJ2-7, with 7 nucleotides matching TRBD2. Germline V gene lookup returns CDR1 LNHDA and CDR2 SQIVND (reference sequence). The CDR3 covers 17 residues. V shed 5 bases, J shed 3 bases, and the junction held 16 bases outside the gene matches. Here the CDR3 reads CASSSQGLDSDVYEQYF. CDR3 nucleotide sequence: TGTGCCAGTAGTTCCCAAGGACTAGACTCCGATGTCTACGAGCAGTACTTC.

This sequence joins TRBV6-5 and TRBJ1-3, with 8 bases matching TRBD1. Germline values: CDR1 MNHEY, CDR2 SVGAGI. V was pared by 6 bases and J by 2 bases, with 6 bases of the junction left unmatched. The CDR3 extends over 15 amino acids. The DNA for the CDR3 is TGTGCCAGCAGCCTGACAGGGGCTACTGGAAACACCATATATTTT. Protein product: CASSLTGATGNTIYF.

The chain uses TRBV27 and TRBJ2-5, with D possibly being TRBD1 (5 bases). This CDR3 spans 16 amino acids. From germline, CDR1 is MNHEY and CDR2 SMNVEV (reference sequence). Trimming cost V 3 bases and J 5 bases, with 19 bases left between them. CDR3 loop: CASSLRGQYQSETQYF. The CDR3 DNA sequence: TGTGCCAGCAGTTTGCGAGGACAATATCAGTCGGAGACCCAGTACTTC.

The gene calls are TRBV15 and TRBJ1-5; 9 nucleotides match TRBD1. This CDR3 is built from 18 residues. V shed 0 bases and J 5 bases; nucleotides not matched to a gene: 11. In germline, CDR1 is LNHNV, CDR2 YYDKDF (reference sequence). The CDR3 DNA reads as TGTGCCACCAGCAGAGATATAGTAGGGACAGGGTTGGATCAGCCCCAGCATTTT. Its translation is CATSRDIVGTGLDQPQHF.

The genes are TRBV2 and TRBJ1-1; 9 nucleotides line up with TRBD1. The CDR3 has 14 amino acids. The V gene end was trimmed by 7 bases and the J gene end by 1 base; junction bases not matched to a gene: 4. Germline loops: CDR1 SNHLY, CDR2 FYNNEI. The CDR3 region has the DNA TGTGCCAGCACCGGGACAGGGAGGAACACTGAAGCTTTCTTT. Residues: CASTGTGRNTEAFF. Variable domain in full (rest from reference TRBV2 and TRBJ1-1): EPEVTQTPSHQVTQMGQEVILRCVPISNHLYFYWYRQILGQKVEFLVSFYNNEISEKSEIFDDQFSVERPDGSNFTLKIRSTKLEDSAMYFCASTGTGRNTEAFFGQGTRLTVV.

The rearrangement links TRBV18 to TRBJ1-2, with a tentative D call TRBD1 (6 bases). Germline loops: CDR1 KGHSH, CDR2 LQKENI. There are 15 residues in the CDR3. Deletions cut 5 bases from V and 3 bases from J, with 16 bases between. CDR3 nucleotides: TGTGCCAGCTCAGTGATTGACAGGATTGACTATGGCTACACCTTC. It specifies CASSVIDRIDYGYTF. Drawing the rest from reference TRBV18 and TRBJ1-2, the complete variable domain is NAGVMQNPRHLVRRRGQEARLRCSPMKGHSHVYWYRQLPEEGLKFMVYLQKENIIDESGMPKERFSAEFPKEGPSILRIQQVVRGDSAAYFCASSVIDRIDYGYTFGSGTRLTVV.

This chain connects TRBV15 to TRBJ2-7; D is perhaps TRBD1 (6 bases). CDR1 LNHNV and CDR2 YYDKDF come from the germline V gene (reference sequence). The CDR3 covers 16 residues. V was shortened by 5 bases and J by 0 bases, with 17 bases between the two germline ends. In DNA, the CDR3 is TGTGCCACCAGCGGATTCACAGGGAGCAGCTCCTACGAGCAGTACTTC. It is translated as CATSGFTGSSSYEQYF.

The rearrangement uses TRBV6-4 and TRBJ2-7, with D unclear. This CDR3 is 15 amino acids long. Germline lookup yields CDR1 MRHNA and CDR2 SNTAGT. V lost 0 bases and J lost 4, with 13 bases in between. CDR3 DNA sequence: TGTGCCAGCAGTGACTCCAGTCCCAATCCATACGAGCAGTACTTC. It translates to CASSDSSPNPYEQYF.